Below are 15 T cell receptor beta chains sequenced from a single sample in a study of blood T cell repertoires in COVID-19. The protocol was immunoSEQ multiplex PCR, while the TCRdb copy is restricted to in-frame clones and leaves out a portion. The table includes 90,000 to 110,000 clones, 85% detected once. Sample: peripheral blood. The receptor set was obtained from a man aged 45-60 years with acute or convalescent COVID-19.

This clone came up a few times. The chain combines TRBV5-6 with TRBJ2-5; tentative D call: TRBD1 (5 bases). Trimming left V 4 bases short and J 0 bases short, with 10 bases between. The V gene's germline CDR1 is SGHDT and CDR2 YYEEEE. The CDR3 spans 14 residues. CDR3 loop: CASSTQVNQETQYF. As DNA, the CDR3 is TGTGCCAGCAGCACACAGGTAAACCAAGAGACCCAGTACTTC.

The rearrangement uses TRBV15 and TRBJ1-5; D is perhaps TRBD1 (5 bases). Deletions cut 8 bases from V and 4 bases from J, with 12 bases between. Germline CDR1 LNHNV, CDR2 YYDKDF (reference sequence). CDR3 size: 13 residues. The CDR3 bases are TGTGCCACCGGGGGGGGTCATAATCAGCCCCAGCATTTT. Its translation is CATGGGHNQPQHF.

The chain links TRBV5-6 to TRBJ2-3; 8 nucleotides match TRBD2. The V gene's germline CDR1 is SGHDT and CDR2 YYEEEE. With 4 bases clipped from V and 2 bases from J, the junction kept 12 bases outside the gene matches. This CDR3 is 17 amino acids long. The CDR3 is CASSRGGLAGHTDTQYF. DNA of the CDR3: TGTGCCAGCAGCCGAGGTGGGTTAGCGGGGCACACAGATACGCAGTATTTT. The full variable domain, in which reference TRBV5-6 and TRBJ2-3 provide the parts outside the CDR3, is DAGVTQSPTHLIKTRGQQVTLRCSPKSGHDTVSWYQQALGQGPQFIFQYYEEEERQRGNFPDRFSGHQFPNYSSELNVNALLLGDSALYLCASSRGGLAGHTDTQYFGPGTRLTVL.

Concerning this clone: Without the conserved terminal phenylalanine or tryptophan, this CDR3 likely stems from a read error. The chain links TRBV6-5 to TRBJ2-7; 9 nucleotides agree with TRBD1. Germline CDR1 and CDR2: MNHEY and SVGAGI. The CDR3 consists of 13 residues. The J segment lost 3 bases and the V segment lost 5 bases, leaving 2 bases of the junction unmatched. The CDR3 nucleotides are TGTGCCAGCAGTAGGACAGGGGACTACGAGCAGTACCTC. This gives the protein CASSRTGDYEQYL.

The chain is built from TRBV7-8 and TRBJ1-1; the D gene is possibly TRBD1 (5 bases). The CDR3 spans 19 residues. V was trimmed by 5 bases and J by 6 bases, leaving 31 bases between them. CDR1 and CDR2 from the germline V gene are SGHVS and FQNEAQ. This chain's CDR3 is CASSRRPVYGQHSLAEAFF. Written as DNA, the CDR3 is TGTGCCAGCAGCCGAAGGCCAGTGTACGGACAACATAGCCTGGCTGAAGCTTTCTTT. The full variable domain, with the rest looked up from reference TRBV7-8 and TRBJ1-1, is GAGVSQSPRYKVAKRGQDVALRCDPISGHVSLFWYQQALGQGPEFLTYFQNEAQLDKSGLPSDRFFAERPEGSVSTLKIQRTQQEDSAVYLCASSRRPVYGQHSLAEAFFGQGTRLTVV.

CDR3 sequence: CASSGQAGTEAFF. For the CDR3, the DNA is TGTGCCAGCAGTGGCCAGGCAGGTACTGAAGCTTTCTTT. The rearrangement joins TRBV6-4 to TRBJ1-1, with no clear D. The CDR3 loop spans 13 amino acids. Germline V gene lookup returns CDR1 MRHNA and CDR2 SNTAGT. Trimming shortened V by 4 bases and J by 5 bases, and 11 bases separated the two germline ends.

This sequence joins TRBV3-1 (or the pseudogene TRBV3-2) and TRBJ2-5; D is undetermined. This CDR3 comprises 11 residues. Trimming removed 0 bases at V and 8 bases at J, with 4 bases between. Germline CDR1 LGHDT, CDR2 YNNKEL (reference sequence). CDR3 bases: TGTGCCAGCAGCCAAGATCAAACCCAGTACTTC. It translates to CASSQDQTQYF.

V and J are TRBV6-5 and TRBJ1-2; no reliable D call. This CDR3 contains 14 residues. The germline CDR1 and CDR2 sequences are MNHEY and SVGAGI. V was clipped by 2 bases and J by 4 bases, with 11 bases between them. As DNA, the CDR3 is TGTGCCAGCAGTTACCTGTCGGGAATCTATGGCTACACCTTC. Amino acid sequence: CASSYLSGIYGYTF.

The chain carries TRBV7-3 and TRBJ2-2, with TRBD1 identical over 7 bases. V shed 6 bases, J shed 7 bases, and the junction held 11 bases outside the gene matches. The CDR3 is 15 amino acids. Germline CDR1 SGHTA, CDR2 FQGTGA. The chain's CDR3 is CASSRRTGVGGELFF. CDR3 bases: TGTGCCAGCAGTAGAAGAACAGGGGTAGGCGGGGAGCTGTTTTTT.

In this sample, this clone turned up once. The chain recombines TRBV3-1 (or the pseudogene TRBV3-2) with TRBJ1-2; TRBD1 is a possible D gene (5 bases). Trimming took 3 bases from V and 5 from J, leaving 10 bases between them. CDR1 is LGHDT, CDR2 YNNKEL, per germline (reference sequence). This CDR3 is built from 13 residues. The CDR3 spells CASSQGLGYGYTF. For the CDR3, the DNA is TGTGCCAGCAGCCAGGGACTGGGTTATGGCTACACCTTC.

This chain joins TRBV30 and TRBJ1-4; possibly TRBD1 for D (6 bases). Trimming took 3 bases from V and 8 from J, leaving 16 bases between them. CDR1 and CDR2 from the germline V gene are GTSNPN and SVGIG (reference sequence). The CDR3 loop spans 14 amino acids. The CDR3, as DNA: TGTGCCTGGAGATGGGGGGGCGGCGGAGAAAAACTGTTTTTT. It yields the protein CAWRWGGGGEKLFF.

The rearrangement links TRBV30 to TRBJ1-5; perhaps TRBD1 as D (5 bases). In germline, CDR1 is GTSNPN, CDR2 SVGIG (reference sequence). V dropped 2 bases and J dropped 6 bases, with 17 bases sitting between them. The CDR3 covers 15 residues. DNA for the CDR3: TGTGCCTGGAGTCCTACCTCCGGGGGAAGTCAGCCCCAGCATTTT. It codes for CAWSPTSGGSQPQHF.

The chain is built from TRBV5-1 and TRBJ1-5; TRBD1 agrees at 7 bases. Losses at the gene ends were 4 bases for V and 7 bases for J; bases not matched to a gene: 8. Per germline, CDR1 SGHRS and CDR2 YFSETQ. The CDR3 runs 14 residues. The CDR3 DNA is TGCGCCAGCAGCGCACAGGGGCAGGGGCAGCCCCAGCATTTT. Translation: CASSAQGQGQPQHF.

This sequence joins TRBV4-1 and TRBJ2-5; 7 nucleotides agree with TRBD1. CDR3 length: 14 amino acids. Germline-derived CDR1 and CDR2 are MGHRA and YSYEKL. Trimming took 5 bases from V and 3 from J; bases not matched to a gene: 6. This CDR3 is CASSRQGSEETQYF. The CDR3, as DNA: TGCGCCAGCAGCAGACAGGGATCCGAAGAGACCCAGTACTTC.

This chain connects TRBV18 to TRBJ2-1, with 15 bases lining up with TRBD2. There are 24 residues in the CDR3. The germline gives CDR1 KGHSH, CDR2 LQKENI. The V segment lost 0 bases and the J segment 3 bases; nucleotides outside the gene matches: 21. The CDR3 bases are TGTGCCAGCTCACCACCTTACTTCCTCCGGGGAGCTGGGACTAGCGGGAGGTACTACAATGAGCAGTTCTTC. Translation gives CASSPPYFLRGAGTSGRYYNEQFF. Complete variable domain (other parts from reference TRBV18 and TRBJ2-1): NAGVMQNPRHLVRRRGQEARLRCSPMKGHSHVYWYRQLPEEGLKFMVYLQKENIIDESGMPKERFSAEFPKEGPSILRIQQVVRGDSAAYFCASSPPYFLRGAGTSGRYYNEQFFGPGTRLTVL.